Listed below are T cell receptor beta chains from one sample, sequenced in a study of T-cell memory formation after mild COVID-19. TCRdb reprocessed the 5' RACE reads via MiXCR and lists one record per CDR3 protein. The table lists 350,000 to 500,000 distinct CDR3 sequences, roughly 17% of them singletons, with roughly a fifth in the top ten. Sequencing was done on a sample of PBMCs or a T cell subset sorted from them (not recorded which). Source of these receptors: a man aged 18 to 35 who had mild COVID-19 (a few samples of this study predate the infection). Cell type and time point are not known. Each CDR3 is given with its conserved first and last residue.

>TRBJ2-6|TRBV9
CASSGEGQYLSGANVLTF
>TRBJ2-5|TRBV20-1
CSARDSRGGEETQYF
>TRBJ2-7|TRBV3-1
CASSLSGDPLYEQYF
>TRBJ1-2|TRBV7-2
CASSLAMGARGYTF
>TRBJ2-3|TRBV5-1
CASFFTTGQGNTQYF
>TRBJ2-3|TRBV5-5
CASSRKGLATDTQYF
>TRBJ2-3|TRBV5-1
CASSPTGGSGDTQYF
>TRBJ2-3|TRBV4-1
CASSHRGGDTDTQYF
>TRBJ1-1|TRBV5-1
CASSLDRITLGGNTEAFF
>TRBJ1-5|TRBV12-3/TRBV12-4
CASSLTDPNQPQHF
>TRBJ1-3|TRBV7-2
CASTGAWGNTIYF
>TRBJ2-1|TRBV5-1
CASSFGEASYNEQFF
>TRBJ2-5|TRBV7-8
CASSFDRLTQYF
>TRBJ2-5|TRBV7-2
CASSLGDGTGQETQYF
>TRBJ2-1|TRBV7-2
CASSPRGGGYNEQFF
>TRBJ2-7|TRBV7-2
CASSKGQVYEQYF
>TRBJ2-2|TRBV24-1
CATSLTVNTGELFF
>TRBJ1-2|TRBV20-1
CSAYGEVRGGYTF
>TRBJ1-1|TRBV6-6
CASSLLFVFF
>TRBJ2-6|TRBV6-2/TRBV6-3
CASSYNGGARLGANVLTF
>TRBJ2-3|TRBV5-1
CASSPGLAISDTQYF
>TRBJ2-3|TRBV6-2/TRBV6-3
CASSYPRDRGSADTQYF
>TRBJ2-1|TRBV7-2
CASSPTRGQFGTEQFF
>TRBJ2-3|TRBV15
CATSRGGLADTQYF
>TRBJ1-1|TRBV20-1
CSARVQGDTEAFF
>TRBJ1-3|TRBV4-1
CASRIGNTIYF
>TRBJ2-1|TRBV5-1
CASSLGVGGPIYNEQFF
>TRBJ1-4|TRBV4-1
CASSQAPYAGTDEKLFF
>TRBJ2-1|TRBV20-1
CSARVIMGGPVGEQFF
>TRBJ2-3|TRBV9
CASSPGAGWTDTQYF
>TRBJ2-5|TRBV29-1
CSVDRGGETQYF
>TRBJ1-1|TRBV11-2
CASILAWGTEAFF
>TRBJ1-2|TRBV6-5
CASRQGAYGYTF
>TRBJ2-5|TRBV7-2
CASSPRQGNQETQYF
>TRBJ2-5|TRBV5-1
CASSAARDQWTQYF
>TRBJ1-4|TRBV7-9
CASSLDPGHLNEKLFF
>TRBJ2-7|TRBV9
CASSATSGGPYEQYF
>TRBJ2-7|TRBV7-9
CASSSRPYEQYF
>TRBJ2-1|TRBV5-1
CASKDTSSYNEQFF
>TRBJ1-2|TRBV19
CASSKGANYGYTF
>TRBJ2-3|TRBV21-1
CASSKVTRLPHTDTQYF
>TRBJ1-1|TRBV9
CASSTHRGPRTEAFF
>TRBJ2-7|TRBV7-6
CASSVGPRDSSYEQYF
>TRBJ2-1|TRBV6-2/TRBV6-3
CASNLRGGPNEQFF
>TRBJ2-1|TRBV7-7
CASSLVLTAGGTSSYNEQFF
>TRBJ1-1|TRBV4-3
CASSQESVRDRRVFF